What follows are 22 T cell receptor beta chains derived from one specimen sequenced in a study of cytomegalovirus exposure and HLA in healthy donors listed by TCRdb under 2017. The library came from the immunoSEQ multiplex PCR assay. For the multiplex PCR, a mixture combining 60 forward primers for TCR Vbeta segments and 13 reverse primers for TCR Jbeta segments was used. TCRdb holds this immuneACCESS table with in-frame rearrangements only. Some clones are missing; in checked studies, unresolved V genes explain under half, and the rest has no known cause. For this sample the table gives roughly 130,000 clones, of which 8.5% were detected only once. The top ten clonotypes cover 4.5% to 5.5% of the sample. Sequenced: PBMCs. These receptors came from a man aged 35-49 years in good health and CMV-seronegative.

The CDR3 loop is CASSPRPPNNEKLFF. CDR3 nucleotide sequence: TGTGCCAGCAGCCCGCGGCCCCCCAATAATGAAAAACTGTTTTTT. The chain has TRBV5-5 and TRBJ1-4, with D uncertain. V gave up 4 bases and J gave up 4 bases, with 14 bases separating them. Germline CDR1 reads SGHKS; CDR2 reads YYEKEE (reference sequence). The CDR3 covers 15 residues.

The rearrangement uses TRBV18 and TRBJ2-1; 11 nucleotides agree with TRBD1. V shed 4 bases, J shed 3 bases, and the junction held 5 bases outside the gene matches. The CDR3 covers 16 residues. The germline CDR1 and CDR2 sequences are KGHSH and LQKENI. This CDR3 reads CASSLLGTGGYNEQFF. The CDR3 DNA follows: TGTGCCAGCTCACTACTCGGGACAGGGGGCTACAATGAGCAGTTCTTC.

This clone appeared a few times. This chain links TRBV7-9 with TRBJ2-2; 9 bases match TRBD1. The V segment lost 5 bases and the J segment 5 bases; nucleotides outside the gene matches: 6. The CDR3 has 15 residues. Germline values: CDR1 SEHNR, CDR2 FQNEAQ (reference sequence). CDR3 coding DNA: TGTGCCAGCAGCCAGGGACAGGGAACAACCGGGGAGCTGTTTTTT. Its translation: CASSQGQGTTGELFF.

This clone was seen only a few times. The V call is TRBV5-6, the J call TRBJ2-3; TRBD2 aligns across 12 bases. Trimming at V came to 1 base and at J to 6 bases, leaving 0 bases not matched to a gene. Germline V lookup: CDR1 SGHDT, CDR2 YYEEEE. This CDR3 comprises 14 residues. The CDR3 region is CASSLTSGGDTQYF. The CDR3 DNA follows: TGTGCCAGCAGCTTGACTAGCGGGGGGGATACGCAGTATTTT.

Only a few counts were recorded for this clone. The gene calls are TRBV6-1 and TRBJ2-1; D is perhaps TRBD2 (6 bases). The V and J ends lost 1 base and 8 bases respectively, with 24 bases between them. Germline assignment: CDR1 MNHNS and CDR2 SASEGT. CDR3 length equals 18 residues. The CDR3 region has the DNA TGTGCCAGCAGTGAAGGACATTTTGTGGGGACTCCAACCGATGAGCAGTTCTTC. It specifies CASSEGHFVGTPTDEQFF.

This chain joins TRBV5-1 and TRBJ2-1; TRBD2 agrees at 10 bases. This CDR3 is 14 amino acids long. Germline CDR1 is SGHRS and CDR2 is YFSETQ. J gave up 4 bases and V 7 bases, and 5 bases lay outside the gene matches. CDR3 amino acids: CASAIAGGYNEQFF. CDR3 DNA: TGCGCCAGCGCGATAGCGGGGGGTTACAATGAGCAGTTCTTC. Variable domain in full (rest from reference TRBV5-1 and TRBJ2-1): KAGVTQTPRYLIKTRGQQVTLSCSPISGHRSVSWYQQTPGQGLQFLFEYFSETQRNKGNFPGRFSGRQFSNSRSEMNVSTLELGDSALYLCASAIAGGYNEQFFGPGTRLTVL.

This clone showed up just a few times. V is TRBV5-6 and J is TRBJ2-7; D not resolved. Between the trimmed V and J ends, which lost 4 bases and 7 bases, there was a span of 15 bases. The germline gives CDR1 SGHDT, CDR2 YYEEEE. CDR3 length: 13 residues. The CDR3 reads CASSLDRQKEQYF. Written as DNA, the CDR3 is TGTGCCAGCAGCCTGGACCGACAAAAGGAGCAGTACTTC.

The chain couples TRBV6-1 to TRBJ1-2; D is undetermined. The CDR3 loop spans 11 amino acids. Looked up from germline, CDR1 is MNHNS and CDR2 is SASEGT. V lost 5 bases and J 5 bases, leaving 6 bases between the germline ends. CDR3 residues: CASSYTYGYTF. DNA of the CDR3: TGTGCCAGCAGTTACACGTATGGCTACACCTTC.

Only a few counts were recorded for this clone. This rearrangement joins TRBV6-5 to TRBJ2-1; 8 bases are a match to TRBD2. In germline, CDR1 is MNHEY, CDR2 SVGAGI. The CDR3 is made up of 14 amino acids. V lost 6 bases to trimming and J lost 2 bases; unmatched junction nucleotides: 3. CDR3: CASSGGAPYNEQFF. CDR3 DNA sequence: TGTGCCAGCAGCGGGGGGGCCCCCTACAATGAGCAGTTCTTC.

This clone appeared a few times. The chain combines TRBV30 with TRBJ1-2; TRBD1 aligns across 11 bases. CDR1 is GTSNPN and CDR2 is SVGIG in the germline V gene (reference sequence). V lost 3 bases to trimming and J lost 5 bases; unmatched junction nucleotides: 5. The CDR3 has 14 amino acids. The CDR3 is CAWRGTGGTYGYTF. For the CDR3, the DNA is TGTGCCTGGAGAGGGACAGGGGGAACATATGGCTACACCTTC.

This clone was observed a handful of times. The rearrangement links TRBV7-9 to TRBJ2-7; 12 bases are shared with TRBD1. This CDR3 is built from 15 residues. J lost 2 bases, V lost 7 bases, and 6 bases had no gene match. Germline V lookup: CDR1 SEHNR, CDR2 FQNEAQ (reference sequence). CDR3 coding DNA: TGTGCCAGCAACACCGGGACAGGGGGCACCTACGAGCAGTACTTC. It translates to CASNTGTGGTYEQYF.

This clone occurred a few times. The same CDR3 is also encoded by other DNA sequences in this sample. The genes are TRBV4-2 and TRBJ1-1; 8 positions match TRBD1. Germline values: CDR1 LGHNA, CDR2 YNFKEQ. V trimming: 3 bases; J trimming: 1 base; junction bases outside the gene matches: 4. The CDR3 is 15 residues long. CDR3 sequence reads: CASSQDRATNTEAFF. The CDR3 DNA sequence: TGTGCCAGCAGCCAGGACAGGGCAACGAACACTGAAGCTTTCTTT.

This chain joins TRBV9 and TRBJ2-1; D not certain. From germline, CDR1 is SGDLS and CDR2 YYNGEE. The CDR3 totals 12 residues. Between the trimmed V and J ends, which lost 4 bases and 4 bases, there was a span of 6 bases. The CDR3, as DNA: TGTGCCAGCAGCTCGCTATACAATGAGCAGTTCTTC. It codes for CASSSLYNEQFF.

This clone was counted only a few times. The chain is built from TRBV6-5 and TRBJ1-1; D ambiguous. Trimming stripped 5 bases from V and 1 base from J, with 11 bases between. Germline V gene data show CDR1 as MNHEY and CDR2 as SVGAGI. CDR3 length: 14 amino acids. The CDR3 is CASSDRSKNTEAFF. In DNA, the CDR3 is TGTGCCAGCAGTGATAGGAGTAAGAACACTGAAGCTTTCTTT.

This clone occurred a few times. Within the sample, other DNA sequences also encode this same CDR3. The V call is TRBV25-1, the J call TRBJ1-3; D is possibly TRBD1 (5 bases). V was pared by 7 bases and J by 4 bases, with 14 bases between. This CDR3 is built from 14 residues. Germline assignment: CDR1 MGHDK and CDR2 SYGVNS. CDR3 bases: TGTGCCAGCACCGGAGGGGTCCCCGGAAACACCATATATTTT. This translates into CASTGGVPGNTIYF.

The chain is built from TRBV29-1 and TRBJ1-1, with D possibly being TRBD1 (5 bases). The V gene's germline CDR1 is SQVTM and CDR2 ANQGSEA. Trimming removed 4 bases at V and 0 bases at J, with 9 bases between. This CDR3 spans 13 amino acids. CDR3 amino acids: CSVGQQVNTEAFF. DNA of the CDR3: TGCAGCGTTGGTCAACAGGTGAACACTGAAGCTTTCTTT.

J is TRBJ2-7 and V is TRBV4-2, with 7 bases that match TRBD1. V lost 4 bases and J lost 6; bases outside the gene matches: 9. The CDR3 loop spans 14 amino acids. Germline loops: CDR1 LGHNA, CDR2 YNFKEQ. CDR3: CASSRDRRLIEQYF. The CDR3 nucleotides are TGTGCCAGCAGCCGGGACAGAAGACTTATCGAGCAGTACTTC.

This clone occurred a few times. The CDR3 loop is CASSMREEDEKLFF. CDR3 bases: TGTGCCAGTAGTATGAGGGAAGAAGATGAAAAACTGTTTTTT. The gene calls are TRBV19 and TRBJ1-4; D uncertain. The germline CDR1 and CDR2 sequences are LNHDA and SQIVND (reference sequence). CDR3 length equals 14 residues. The V gene lost 3 bases and the J gene lost 6 bases, with 11 bases spanning the gap.

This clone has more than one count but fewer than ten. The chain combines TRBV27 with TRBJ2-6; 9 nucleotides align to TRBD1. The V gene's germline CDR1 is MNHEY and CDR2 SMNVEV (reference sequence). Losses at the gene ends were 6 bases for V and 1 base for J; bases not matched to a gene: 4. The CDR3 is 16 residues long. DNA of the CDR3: TGTGCCAGCAGAGTACAGGGGGCGTCTGGGGCCAACGTCCTGACTTTC. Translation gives CASRVQGASGANVLTF.

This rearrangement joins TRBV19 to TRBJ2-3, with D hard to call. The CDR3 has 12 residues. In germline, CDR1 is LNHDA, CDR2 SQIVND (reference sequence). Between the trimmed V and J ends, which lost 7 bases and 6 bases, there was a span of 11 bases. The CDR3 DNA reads TGTGCCAGTAACATCCTCGGGGATACGCAGTATTTT. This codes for CASNILGDTQYF.

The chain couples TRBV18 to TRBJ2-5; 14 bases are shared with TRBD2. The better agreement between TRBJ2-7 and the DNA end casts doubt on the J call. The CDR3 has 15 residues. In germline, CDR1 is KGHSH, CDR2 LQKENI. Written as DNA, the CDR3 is TGTGCCAGCTCACGGACTAGCGGGGGGTCCTACGAGCAGTACTTC. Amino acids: CASSRTSGGSYEQYF.

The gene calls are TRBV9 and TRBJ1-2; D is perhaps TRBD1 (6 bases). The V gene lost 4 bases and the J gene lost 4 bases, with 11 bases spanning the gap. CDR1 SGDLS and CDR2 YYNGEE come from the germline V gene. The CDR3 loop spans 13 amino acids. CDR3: CASSPRGAYGYTF. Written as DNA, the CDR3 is TGTGCCAGCAGCCCTCGGGGGGCCTATGGCTACACCTTC.